This is a list of T cell receptor beta chains from one sample in a study of cytotoxic CD8 clonotypes in ibrutinib-treated CLL. The data were produced by immunoSEQ multiplex PCR, yet TCRdb's version contains in-frame clones alone and is incomplete. The data hold about 150,000 clones, with about 70% observed a single time. Here the sequenced sample was PBMCs, taken after 24 months of ibrutinib treatment. The origin of the receptors is a human donor with chronic lymphocytic leukemia. CDR3s leave out the opening cysteine and the closing phenylalanine or tryptophan. Not every row has a clone size; where given, it reads once, few, many or a size class.

clone size,V gene,J gene,CDR3 protein
few,TRBV6-1,TRBJ2-5,ATRREPQETQY
-,TRBV6-5,TRBJ2-7,ASSYSQGRRVYEQY
-,TRBV19,TRBJ1-5,ASKGLEGDYSNQPQH
-,TRBV7-9,TRBJ2-1,ASSLGGAPRVQF
-,TRBV7-8,TRBJ1-2,ASSLRAPNYGYT
once,TRBV28,TRBJ1-2,ASSPGGPNYGYT
-,TRBV5-4,TRBJ2-7,ASSLGSNYEQY
-,TRBV7-3,TRBJ2-7,ASSPQVGSLEQY
-,TRBV27,TRBJ1-2,ASAPFQRAGYT
-,TRBV30,TRBJ2-5,AWSTGTSQTQY
few,TRBV15,TRBJ1-2,ATSSGQGYGYT
-,TRBV6-6,TRBJ1-5,ASSFAPSQPQH
-,TRBV7-2,TRBJ1-4,ASSLWVTNEKLF
few,TRBV11-2,TRBJ1-5,ASSPQGGQPQH
few,TRBV7-2,TRBJ1-5,ASSLGGQGGINQPQH
-,TRBV18,TRBJ2-6,ASSPGVSGANVLT
-,TRBV2,TRBJ2-6,ASSSTSAGANVLT
-,TRBV5-1,TRBJ1-4,ASSSDREDDEKLF
-,TRBV30,TRBJ2-5,AWTLGLAGETQY
-,TRBV11-2,TRBJ2-5,ASSPGESRETQY
-,TRBV30,TRBJ1-4,AWSVRGAVNEKLF
-,TRBV7-2,TRBJ2-1,ASSSPGNEQF
few,TRBV21-1,TRBJ1-2,ASSTTRGDGYT
-,TRBV18,TRBJ1-2,ASSPLDEGYGYT
-,TRBV19,TRBJ1-4,ASSPGVNEKLF
-,TRBV6-5,TRBJ2-1,ASRPRGGREQF
-,TRBV7-2,TRBJ1-2,ASSPPGFTGYT